This T cell receptor beta chain was sequenced for a study of breast tumors, draining lymph nodes, adjacent tissues. TCRdb recomputed calls from the multiplex PCR reads with MiXCR, one row per CDR3 protein. This table holds some 130,000 distinct CDR3 sequences, just under 20% found once. The CDR3 is 12 amino acids. Trimming left V 5 bases short and J 5 bases short, with 10 bases between. CDR1 SGHRS and CDR2 YFSETQ come from the germline V gene. In its sample, this clonotype was seen many times. Axillary draining lymph nodes of breast cancer patients supplied the node samples. The rearrangement uses TRBV5-1 and TRBJ2-5; D possibly corresponds to TRBD1 (6 bases). This TCR came from a female donor with breast cancer. Some clones in this sample may be carry-over from other donors' samples. The sample comprised axillary lymph node tissue. This chain's CDR3 is CASSGGGETQYF. The CDR3 coding sequence is TGCGCCAGCAGTGGGGGCGGGGAGACCCAGTACTTC.